This TCR beta chain was captured by sequencing in a study of CD8 T cells in ankylosing spondylitis. TCRdb re-analysed the 5' RACE reads in MiXCR, keeping a single row per CDR3 protein. The sample has 500,000 or so distinct CDR3 sequences; approximately 5% are singletons. This clonotype has a count of ten or more. Its antigen is currently unknown. Study-level points and caveats: Characteristic, it appeared, of ankylosing spondylitis blood was a TCR beta motif of about eight highly homologous variants.

V was shortened by 6 bases and J by 4 bases, with 13 bases between the two germline ends. The CDR3 spans 13 residues. Germline V CDR1 and CDR2: SGHAT, FQNNGV. The specimen was blood, either unsorted or a sorted T cell fraction (not recorded which). This clonotype was sampled from a male donor with ankylosing spondylitis. The chain has TRBV11-2 and TRBJ2-7; D is unresolved. The CDR3 DNA is TGTGCCAGCAGTTTCGGACCATTTTACGAGCAGTACTTC. Encoded protein: CASSFGPFYEQYF. Based on the CDR3 plus reference TRBV11-2 and TRBJ2-7, the full variable domain is EAGVAQSPRYKIIEKRQSVAFWCNPISGHATLYWYQQILGQGPKLLIQFQNNGVVDDSQLPKDRFSAERLKGVDSTLKIQPAKLEDSAVYLCASSFGPFYEQYFGPGTRLTVT.